The clone carrying this T cell receptor beta chain was detected many times. Its antigen remains unidentified. Preparation of the bulk TCR libraries relied on previously described methods and listed TCR primers. TCRdb re-called the PCR reads through MiXCR, storing one row per CDR3 protein. This table holds about 320,000 distinct CDR3 sequences, roughly 23% found once. A CD8+CD4-CCR7+CD45RA+ phenotype served as the sorting definition for naive CD8 T cells. The data were taken from a study of molecular identifiers for immune sequencing clone quantification. Study in general: Replicate experiments took RNA from around 20,000 or 100,000 naive CD8 cells, divided it five ways and sequenced four. The study, taken as a whole, reports: Clones that exceeded 20 RNA copies held over 99% of effector molecules, yet under 1% in naive cells.

The ends were cut back, 1 base at V and 8 bases at J, with 9 bases in the middle. In germline, CDR1 is SGHTA, CDR2 FQGNSA. The CDR3 loop spans 13 amino acids. Sequencing was done on a sample of naive CD8+ T cells from blood, with Jurkat cell RNA spiked in. Subset here: FACS-sorted CD8+CD4-CCR7+CD45RA+ naive T cells. The rearrangement joins TRBV7-2 to TRBJ2-1, with TRBD2 as a possible D gene (6 bases). This receptor was obtained from a human donor in good health. Some libraries in this study had Jurkat cell RNA spiked in. CDR3 in DNA: TGTGCCAGCAGCTTAGATGCGGGGTATGAGCAGTTCTTC. It yields the protein CASSLDAGYEQFF.